The 19 T cell receptor beta chains listed next were all sequenced from one sample in a study of T cell responses to AZD1222 COVID-19 vaccine. Here immunoSEQ multiplex PCR was the method, and the copy in TCRdb shows in-frame clones only, minus some. Altogether approximately 99,000 clones are present, over 85% being singletons, with the ten largest covering approximately 3.1%. Sequencing used peripheral blood, obtained on day 0 of MenACWY control vaccination. The origin of the receptors is an adult in good health.

V gene TRBV5-6 combines with J gene TRBJ1-2; possible D gene TRBD1, 6 bases. CDR1 and CDR2 (germline): SGHDT, YYEEEE. The CDR3 is 14 amino acids. V was trimmed by 4 bases and J by 3 bases, leaving 13 bases between them. The CDR3 bases are TGTGCCAGCAGCCCGGGGGGGCTTCACTATGGCTACACCTTC. It yields the protein CASSPGGLHYGYTF. The variable domain in full, completed from reference TRBV5-6 and TRBJ1-2, reads DAGVTQSPTHLIKTRGQQVTLRCSPKSGHDTVSWYQQALGQGPQFIFQYYEEEERQRGNFPDRFSGHQFPNYSSELNVNALLLGDSALYLCASSPGGLHYGYTFGSGTRLTVV.

The V and J genes are TRBV18 and TRBJ1-1; weak D call: TRBD1 (6 bases). CDR1 and CDR2 (germline): KGHSH, LQKENI. The CDR3 runs 16 residues. Trimming removed 2 bases at V and 0 bases at J, with 13 bases between. The CDR3 spells CASSPLQGTMNTEAFF. Written as DNA, the CDR3 is TGTGCCAGCTCACCATTACAGGGAACCATGAACACTGAAGCTTTCTTT.

CDR3 DNA sequence: TGTGCCAGCAGTTCGAGACAGGGCCCCTCCTATGGCTACACCTTC. Its protein product is CASSSRQGPSYGYTF. The chain uses TRBV6-1 and TRBJ1-2, with 7 bases that match TRBD1. Germline V gives CDR1 MNHNS, CDR2 SASEGT. CDR3 size: 15 residues. The trim removed 5 bases at V and 4 bases at J, leaving 10 bases unmatched.

The V gene is TRBV6-5, the J gene TRBJ1-2; D is unclear. CDR3 length: 12 amino acids. The V end lost 6 bases, the J end lost 7 bases, and 12 bases lay between the germline ends. Germline loops: CDR1 MNHEY, CDR2 SVGAGI. CDR3 in DNA: TGTGCCAGCAGGACCACAGTCTCTGGCTACACCTTC. This gives the protein CASRTTVSGYTF.

This rearrangement joins TRBV7-9 to TRBJ2-7; D may be TRBD1 (6 bases). V was shortened by 5 bases and J by 7 bases, with 15 bases between the two germline ends. The CDR3 totals 13 residues. Per germline, CDR1 SEHNR and CDR2 FQNEAQ (reference sequence). CDR3 sequence: CASSPLTGLEQYF. CDR3 bases: TGTGCCAGCAGCCCACTTACAGGGCTTGAGCAGTACTTC.

The chain uses TRBV9 and TRBJ2-2; TRBD2 aligns across 11 bases. The CDR3 is made up of 16 amino acids. CDR1 is SGDLS, CDR2 YYNGEE, per germline. The junction had 5 bases not matched to a gene; V was cut back by 5 bases and J by 2 bases. The CDR3 is CASSHSGGANTGELFF. The CDR3 DNA follows: TGTGCCAGCAGTCATAGCGGGGGGGCTAACACCGGGGAGCTGTTTTTT.

The rearrangement links TRBV9 to TRBJ1-2; 8 bases align to TRBD1. In germline, CDR1 is SGDLS, CDR2 YYNGEE. The J segment lost 3 bases and the V segment lost 4 bases, leaving 2 bases of the junction unmatched. The CDR3 covers 13 residues. The CDR3 bases are TGTGCCAGCAGCATGACAGGGGACTATGGCTACACCTTC. It codes for CASSMTGDYGYTF.

V and J are TRBV7-3 and TRBJ2-2, with 7 bases matching TRBD2. Unmatched junction bases numbered 3, after V lost 2 bases and J lost 6 bases. The CDR3 sequence is 14 residues long. Germline V lookup: CDR1 SGHTA, CDR2 FQGTGA. DNA for the CDR3: TGTGCCAGCAGCTTAGGGCTAGCGGCCGGGGAGCTGTTTTTT. Translating gives CASSLGLAAGELFF. Looking up the rest from reference TRBV7-3 and TRBJ2-2 gives the full variable domain: GAGVSQTPSNKVTEKGKYVELRCDPISGHTALYWYRQSLGQGPEFLIYFQGTGAADDSGLPNDRFFAVRPEGSVSTLKIQRTERGDSAVYLCASSLGLAAGELFFGEGSRLTVL.

V is TRBV5-1 and J is TRBJ1-1, with 9 bases fitting TRBD1. The junction had 7 bases not matched to a gene; V was cut back by 3 bases and J by 1 base. CDR3 length equals 16 residues. CDR1 is SGHRS and CDR2 is YFSETQ in the germline V gene. The CDR3 DNA follows: TGCGCCAGCAGCTGGGGGGAACAGGGGGCGAACACTGAAGCTTTCTTT. Translated: CASSWGEQGANTEAFF.

This chain joins TRBV23-1 and TRBJ2-7; D remains ambiguous. TRBV23-1 is filed as an ORF, its function uncertain. The CDR3 has 15 residues. V lost 3 bases and J 4 bases, leaving 16 bases between the germline ends. As DNA, the CDR3 is TGCGCCAGCAGTCAGGGTCAGGTGGTAATGTACGAGCAGTACTTC. Translated: CASSQGQVVMYEQYF.

V gene TRBV7-9 combines with J gene TRBJ1-3, with 11 bases lining up with TRBD1. Losses at the gene ends were 5 bases for V and 2 bases for J; bases not matched to a gene: 2. The length of the CDR3 is 15 residues. Germline loops: CDR1 SEHNR, CDR2 FQNEAQ (reference sequence). CDR3 DNA sequence: TGTGCCAGCAGCCAGGGACAGGGGGCTGGAAACACCATATATTTT. Amino acids: CASSQGQGAGNTIYF.

This chain joins TRBV11-3 and TRBJ2-7, with D possibly being TRBD1 (6 bases). This CDR3 has 14 residues. Germline V gene sequence: CDR1 SGHNT, CDR2 YENEEA. The germline V and J ends were trimmed by 2 bases and 0 bases, with 8 bases remaining between them. CDR3 protein: CASSLKGDSYEQYF. CDR3 DNA sequence: TGTGCCAGCAGCTTAAAGGGGGACTCCTACGAGCAGTACTTC.

This clone has just one count. V is TRBV7-3 and J is TRBJ2-3, with D tentatively TRBD2 (6 bases). The CDR3 sequence is 15 residues long. Germline assignment: CDR1 SGHTA and CDR2 FQGTGA. With 5 bases removed from V and 1 base from J, the gap between germline ends came to 13 bases. CDR3 coding DNA: TGTGCCAGCAGCACCATAGGCGGGGGCACAGATACGCAGTATTTT. Protein sequence: CASSTIGGGTDTQYF.

The gene calls are TRBV6-6 and TRBJ2-2; D tentatively fits TRBD1 or TRBD2 (5 bases each). There are 16 residues in the CDR3. V was cut by 2 bases and J by 7 bases, with 17 bases left in between. Germline values: CDR1 MNHNY, CDR2 SVGAGI (reference sequence). Here the CDR3 reads CASSYKQGTFIGELFF. DNA of the CDR3: TGTGCCAGCAGTTACAAACAAGGGACGTTTATCGGGGAGCTGTTTTTT.

The rearrangement links TRBV2 to TRBJ1-5; possibly TRBD1 for D (6 bases). The CDR3 loop spans 14 amino acids. Germline-derived CDR1 and CDR2 are SNHLY and FYNNEI. V was pared by 5 bases and J by 4 bases, with 12 bases between. CDR3 sequence: CASSPGQKNQPQHF. The DNA of the CDR3 is TGTGCCAGCAGTCCCGGACAGAAAAATCAGCCCCAGCATTTT.

In the case of this clone: Other DNA sequences from this sample encode an identical CDR3 as well. The chain employs TRBV7-2 and TRBJ2-2; D unresolved. V was clipped by 2 bases and J by 2 bases, with 3 bases between them. There are 13 residues in the CDR3. CDR1 is SGHTA, CDR2 FQGNSA, per germline. The CDR3 loop is CASSLLNTGELFF. CDR3 sequence (DNA): TGTGCCAGCAGCTTATTAAACACCGGGGAGCTGTTTTTT.

The chain joins TRBV6-6 to TRBJ1-1; 10 bases map to TRBD1. Losses at the gene ends were 5 bases for V and 0 bases for J; bases not matched to a gene: 12. Germline lookup yields CDR1 MNHNY and CDR2 SVGAGI (reference sequence). The CDR3 is 18 amino acids. CDR3 DNA sequence: TGTGCCAGCAGTCCTACCTACGGGACAGGGGAGATGAACACTGAAGCTTTCTTT. This gives the protein CASSPTYGTGEMNTEAFF.

The chain combines TRBV6-2 or TRBV6-3 with TRBJ2-1; 14 bases match TRBD2. V lost 5 bases to trimming and J lost 8 bases; unmatched junction nucleotides: 5. Germline V lookup: CDR1 MNHEY, CDR2 SVGEGT. There are 15 residues in the CDR3. This chain's CDR3 is CASSATSGGADEQFF. CDR3 nucleotide sequence: TGTGCCAGCAGTGCGACTAGCGGGGGGGCCGATGAGCAGTTCTTC.

The genes are TRBV28 and TRBJ1-2; D might be TRBD1 (6 bases). Between the trimmed V and J ends, which lost 4 bases and 3 bases, there was a span of 18 bases. Germline V gene sequence: CDR1 MDHEN, CDR2 SYDVKM. The CDR3 is 16 amino acids. The CDR3 nucleotides are TGTGCCAGCAGTTCCGTTGCGGGGGGGCCCGACTATGGCTACACCTTC. It encodes CASSSVAGGPDYGYTF.